The 5 T cell receptor beta chains reported below all come from one sample, sequenced in a study of T cells expressing NK-cell markers. Using the 5' RACE reads, TCRdb records one entry per CDR3 protein without DNA. This table lists about 150,000 distinct CDR3 sequences. Sequenced material: blood T cells: a sorted CD56 or NKG2C T cell subset, CD4+ or CD8+ T cells, or bulk PBMC T cells (not recorded which). These receptors originate from a woman aged 50 to 60 in good health.

The V and J genes are TRBV7-2 and TRBJ2-5; no DNA is available, so the TRBD2 call from TCRdb remains unchecked. The CDR3 has 15 amino acids. The germline V gene encodes CDR1 SGHTA and CDR2 FQGNSA. The CDR3 reads CASSHKSSQQETQYF.

The chain has TRBV2 and TRBJ2-1; TCRdb outputs TRBD1, but without DNA this stays unchecked. This CDR3 region has 15 residues. CDR1 SNHLY and CDR2 FYNNEI come from the germline V gene. The CDR3 loop is CASSDGPGDYNEQFF.

The chain links TRBV27 to TRBJ1-5; TCRdb returns TRBD1, unconfirmable since there is no DNA. The CDR3 has 14 amino acids. Germline CDR1 reads MNHEY; CDR2 reads SMNVEV (reference sequence). The CDR3 protein is CASSDRDPLQPQHF.

The chain joins TRBV4-1 to TRBJ1-5; lacking DNA, the TRBD1 call made by TCRdb goes unchecked. From germline, CDR1 is MGHRA and CDR2 YSYEKL. The CDR3 covers 16 residues. CDR3 protein: CASSQDGTGNNQPQHF.

The chain carries TRBV7-8 and TRBJ2-3; TCRdb picks TRBD1, but there is no DNA to check that call. The CDR3 sequence is 16 residues long. CDR1 and CDR2 from the germline V gene are SGHVS and FQNEAQ. The CDR3 here is CASRPEAGLYTDTQYF.